The 21 T cell receptor beta chains below all came from one sample that was sequenced in a study of blood T cell repertoires in COVID-19. Clones were read by immunoSEQ multiplex PCR, and TCRdb kept only the in-frame ones, dropping some. Counted here are some 410,000 clones, around nine tenths occurring once; the ten biggest clones make up roughly 0.97%. Specimen: PBMCs or T cells enriched from blood (not recorded which). The receptors here all came from a woman aged 25-40 years with acute COVID-19.

This chain uses TRBV30 with TRBJ1-5; D might be TRBD1 (6 bases). The CDR3 has 13 residues. The germline gives CDR1 GTSNPN, CDR2 SVGIG (reference sequence). Trimming left V 4 bases short and J 5 bases short, with 12 bases between. DNA for the CDR3: TGTGCCTGGAATGGCAGGGGTGATCAGCCCCAGCATTTT. Protein sequence: CAWNGRGDQPQHF.

This clone was detected once. V gene TRBV3-1 (or the pseudogene TRBV3-2) combines with J gene TRBJ1-2; D is possibly TRBD1 (5 bases). The CDR3 extends over 17 amino acids. In germline, CDR1 is LGHDT, CDR2 YNNKEL (reference sequence). V dropped 2 bases and J dropped 4 bases, with 20 bases sitting between them. The CDR3 sequence: CASSQQDPGDMGYGYTF. CDR3 bases: TGTGCCAGCAGCCAACAGGACCCGGGGGATATGGGCTATGGCTACACCTTC.

The chain has TRBV6-2 or TRBV6-3 and TRBJ1-5; TRBD1 is a possible D gene (5 bases). The CDR3 has 14 amino acids. In germline, CDR1 is MNHEY, CDR2 SVGEGT. V dropped 5 bases and J dropped 1 base, with 9 bases sitting between them. The CDR3: CASSLRGSNQPQHF. DNA for the CDR3: TGTGCCAGCAGTCTCCGGGGGAGCAATCAGCCCCAGCATTTT.

The V and J genes are TRBV27 and TRBJ2-7, with a tentative D call TRBD1 (5 bases). The CDR3 runs 16 residues. Trimming stripped 2 bases from V and 4 bases from J, with 18 bases between. Per germline, CDR1 MNHEY and CDR2 SMNVEV (reference sequence). The CDR3 protein is CASSLNGWGARYEQYF. The CDR3 region has the DNA TGTGCCAGCAGTTTAAATGGTTGGGGCGCGAGGTACGAGCAGTACTTC.

The chain joins TRBV7-9 to TRBJ2-7; the match to TRBD1 covers 8 bases. Trimming cost V 5 bases and J 3 bases; bases outside gene matches: 9. CDR1 and CDR2 from the germline V gene are SEHNR and FQNEAQ (reference sequence). CDR3 size: 15 residues. CDR3 DNA: TGTGCCAGCAGCACCGGGACAGGCACCTACTACGAGCAGTACTTC. Encoded protein: CASSTGTGTYYEQYF.

The chain recombines TRBV7-6 with TRBJ1-1, with D uncertain. V shed 5 bases and J shed 0 bases, with 16 bases lying between them. The CDR3 has 16 residues. The germline gives CDR1 SGHVS, CDR2 FNYEAQ. CDR3 coding DNA: TGTGCCAGCAGCCCCCCTGCAGGACTGCTGAACACTGAAGCTTTCTTT. It codes for CASSPPAGLLNTEAFF.

About this clone itself: In the same sample, other DNA sequences code for this CDR3. The J gene is TRBJ1-5, the V gene TRBV2; D is ambiguous. Between the trimmed V and J ends, which lost 4 bases and 1 base, there was a span of 8 bases. CDR1 is SNHLY, CDR2 FYNNEI, per germline. The CDR3 totals 14 residues. CDR3 DNA: TGTGCCAGCAGTGTAGGCGGGAGCAATCAGCCCCAGCATTTT. It codes for CASSVGGSNQPQHF.

This clone was recorded once. The rearrangement uses TRBV4-1 and TRBJ1-3; the D is unclear. The length of the CDR3 is 17 residues. The ends were cut back, 0 bases at V and 0 bases at J, with 12 bases in the middle. CDR1 MGHRA and CDR2 YSYEKL come from the germline V gene. Written as DNA, the CDR3 is TGCGCCAGCAGCCAAGATCAGTACCCCAGCTCTGGAAACACCATATATTTT. Encoded protein: CASSQDQYPSSGNTIYF.

V and J are TRBV24-1 and TRBJ2-1; TRBD2 matches 7 bases. The CDR3 spans 15 residues. V trimming: 3 bases; J trimming: 2 bases; junction bases outside the gene matches: 3. Germline lookup yields CDR1 KGHDR and CDR2 SFDVKD. The CDR3 DNA sequence: TGTGCCACCAGTGATACTCTAGCGGCCTACAATGAGCAGTTCTTC. Translated: CATSDTLAAYNEQFF.

The count of this clone is one. For the CDR3, the DNA is TGTGCCAGCAGCTTAGATGGGCCACTCCTTAGGGAGACCCAGTACTTC. Translation gives CASSLDGPLLRETQYF. The chain couples TRBV7-2 to TRBJ2-5, with unresolved D. The germline gives CDR1 SGHTA, CDR2 FQGNSA. V lost 1 base, J lost 5 bases, and 17 bases lay in between. The CDR3 is 16 amino acids.

V is TRBV30 and J is TRBJ1-1; 9 bases align to TRBD1. Trimming took 0 bases from V and 10 from J; bases not matched to a gene: 12. The V gene's germline CDR1 is GTSNPN and CDR2 SVGIG (reference sequence). CDR3 length: 15 residues. This CDR3 is CAWSVWRQGVYVAFF. The CDR3, as DNA: TGTGCCTGGAGTGTATGGAGACAGGGGGTTTATGTAGCTTTCTTT.

The genes are TRBV19 and TRBJ2-7; no reliable D call. Germline assignment: CDR1 LNHDA and CDR2 SQIVND (reference sequence). The CDR3 sequence is 15 residues long. V shed 5 bases and J shed 0 bases, with 14 bases lying between them. CDR3 protein: CASSFTDLSSYEQYF. In DNA form, the CDR3 reads TGTGCCAGTAGTTTTACAGATCTGAGCTCCTACGAGCAGTACTTC.

The CDR3 nucleotides read TGTGCCAGTAGAGGGACAGGGGGCGACTATGGCTACACCTTC. Translation: CASRGTGGDYGYTF. The chain joins TRBV19 to TRBJ1-2; 12 bases are shared with TRBD1. Trimming removed 6 bases from V and 3 bases from J; junction bases left unmatched: 2. This CDR3 region has 14 residues. From germline, CDR1 is LNHDA and CDR2 SQIVND (reference sequence). Full variable domain (remainder filled in from reference TRBV19 and TRBJ1-2): DGGITQSPKYLFRKEGQNVTLSCEQNLNHDAMYWYRQDPGQGLRLIYYSQIVNDFQKGDIAEGYSVSREKKESFPLTVTSAQKNPTAFYLCASRGTGGDYGYTFGSGTRLTVV.

The rearrangement links TRBV14 to TRBJ1-3, with D possibly TRBD1 on 5 matching bases. The CDR3 length is 15 residues. Looked up from germline, CDR1 is SGHDN and CDR2 is FVKESK. The V gene lost 2 bases and the J gene lost 8 bases, with 16 bases spanning the gap. The CDR3 loop is CASSQWIRGSDTIYF. CDR3 sequence (DNA): TGTGCCAGCAGCCAATGGATCCGGGGGTCGGACACCATATATTTT.

This clone appeared a few times. V and J are TRBV27 and TRBJ1-2; 9 bases are a match to TRBD1. This CDR3 has 15 amino acids. V lost 5 bases, J lost 5 bases, and 9 bases stayed unmatched. Germline V gene data show CDR1 as MNHEY and CDR2 as SMNVEV (reference sequence). CDR3 sequence reads: CASSPYPGTGYGYTF. In DNA, the CDR3 is TGTGCCAGCAGTCCGTACCCCGGGACAGGGTATGGCTACACCTTC.

The rearrangement joins TRBV19 to TRBJ2-7; TRBD1 might be the D (6 bases). The CDR3 extends over 15 amino acids. V lost 3 bases, J lost 4 bases, and 16 bases lay in between. CDR1 LNHDA and CDR2 SQIVND come from the germline V gene (reference sequence). The chain's CDR3 is CASSIAPGEGYEQYF. The DNA for the CDR3 is TGTGCCAGTAGTATTGCCCCAGGGGAAGGTTACGAGCAGTACTTC. Complete variable domain (other parts from reference TRBV19 and TRBJ2-7): DGGITQSPKYLFRKEGQNVTLSCEQNLNHDAMYWYRQDPGQGLRLIYYSQIVNDFQKGDIAEGYSVSREKKESFPLTVTSAQKNPTAFYLCASSIAPGEGYEQYFGPGTRLTVT.

The chain couples TRBV9 to TRBJ2-3, with 10 positions matching TRBD2. The CDR3 is 16 residues long. V lost 3 bases to trimming and J lost 1 base; unmatched junction nucleotides: 5. Per germline, CDR1 SGDLS and CDR2 YYNGEE. CDR3 protein: CASSGLTSGGTDTQYF. Written as DNA, the CDR3 is TGTGCCAGCAGCGGTCTTACTAGCGGGGGCACAGATACGCAGTATTTT.

Regarding this clone: The identical CDR3 is also encoded by other nucleotide sequences in the sample. This chain uses TRBV6-5 with TRBJ1-1; a possible D gene is TRBD1 (6 bases). V lost 3 bases to trimming and J lost 0 bases, with 11 bases between them. CDR3 length: 15 residues. Germline V gene data show CDR1 as MNHEY and CDR2 as SVGAGI. CDR3 bases: TGTGCCAGCAGTTATTCAGGGGCCATGAACACTGAAGCTTTCTTT. Translation: CASSYSGAMNTEAFF.

This clone was picked up one time. The chain recombines TRBV6-5 with TRBJ1-2; D not certain. Germline V lookup: CDR1 MNHEY, CDR2 SVGAGI. Deletions cut 6 bases from V and 5 bases from J, with 13 bases between. The CDR3 length is 13 residues. Here the CDR3 DNA reads TGTGCCAGCAGGGGAGGTTTTGGATATGGCTACACCTTC. Its translation is CASRGGFGYGYTF.

The chain combines TRBV30 with TRBJ1-2; 9 bases are shared with TRBD1. The ends lost 0 bases at V and 4 bases at J; junction bases unmatched: 3. This CDR3 is 14 amino acids long. Germline V CDR1 and CDR2: GTSNPN, SVGIG (reference sequence). The CDR3: CAWSVTGGGYGYTF. The DNA for the CDR3 is TGTGCCTGGAGTGTCACAGGGGGCGGCTATGGCTACACCTTC.

This clone was recorded a few times. The chain couples TRBV29-1 to TRBJ1-3; TRBD1 is a possible D gene (5 bases). The CDR3 length is 16 residues. Looked up from germline, CDR1 is SQVTM and CDR2 is ANQGSEA. Trimming cost V 3 bases and J 0 bases, with 15 bases left between them. CDR3: CSVDQGGAASGNTIYF. The CDR3 nucleotides read TGCAGCGTTGATCAGGGCGGAGCCGCCTCTGGAAACACCATATATTTT. Based on the CDR3 plus reference TRBV29-1 and TRBJ1-3, the full variable domain is SAVISQKPSRDICQRGTSLTIQCQVDSQVTMMFWYRQQPGQSLTLIATANQGSEATYESGFVIDKFPISRPNLTFSTLTVSNMSPEDSSIYLCSVDQGGAASGNTIYFGEGSWLTVV.